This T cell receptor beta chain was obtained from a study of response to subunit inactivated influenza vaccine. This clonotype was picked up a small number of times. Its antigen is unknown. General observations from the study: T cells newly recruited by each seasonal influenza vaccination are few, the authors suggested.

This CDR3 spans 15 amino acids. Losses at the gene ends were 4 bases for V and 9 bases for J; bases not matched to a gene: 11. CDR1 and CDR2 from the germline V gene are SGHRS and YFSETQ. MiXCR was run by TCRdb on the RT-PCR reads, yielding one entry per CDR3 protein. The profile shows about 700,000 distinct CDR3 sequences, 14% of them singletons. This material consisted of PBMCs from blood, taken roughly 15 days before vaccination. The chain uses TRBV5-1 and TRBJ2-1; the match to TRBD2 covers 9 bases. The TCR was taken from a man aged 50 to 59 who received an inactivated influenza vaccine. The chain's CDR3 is CASSLRTSVGGEQFF. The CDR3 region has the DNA TGCGCCAGCAGCCTAAGGACTAGCGTGGGGGGTGAGCAGTTCTTC.